This T cell receptor (beta chain) appears in the sequencing data of a study of shared clonotypes between healthy human individuals. In the naive CD8 group, cells lacked CD45RO and were positively selected for CCR7, so terminally differentiated effector memory CD45RA+ cells were left out. Produced via immunoSEQ multiplex PCR; TCRdb's table is partial and in-frame only. The profile covers around 580,000 clones, with about 98% appearing a single time and 0.3% taken by the ten largest. CDR3 size: 16 residues. Trimming removed 8 bases from V and 2 bases from J; junction bases left unmatched: 11. CDR1 is SEHNR and CDR2 is FQNEAQ in the germline V gene (reference sequence).

The chain is built from TRBV7-9 and TRBJ2-1; 8 nucleotides line up with TRBD2. The specimen sequenced was naive CD8+ T cells sorted from blood. This TCR was sampled from a man aged 25-45 years in good health. CDR3 sequence reads: CASRGKPGLAYNEQFF. The CDR3 nucleotides are TGTGCCAGCCGGGGGAAACCGGGACTAGCCTACAATGAGCAGTTCTTC.